This T cell receptor (beta chain) emerged from a study of immune heterogeneity within non-small cell lung tumors (dated by TCRdb to the late 2010s). Regarding the research as a whole: By histology, the tumors included nine to ten non-squamous carcinomas, 4 squamous cell carcinomas and 1 tumor not otherwise specified. The study combined whole-exome sequencing, RNA-seq and TCR beta repertoire sequencing of multiple spatially distinct regions from each NSCLC tumor to examine intratumoral immune heterogeneity. TCR repertoires were analyzed from roughly 60 tumor loci of roughly 16 patients, whereas transcriptome data were available for only approximately 43 loci from 12 to 13 patients. For mutant peptides 8 to 11 amino acids long, netMHCpan-3.0 predicted neoantigen binding to the HLA alleles of each patient.

Points the paper makes about the study in general: Within a patient, the same dominant CDR3B clonotypes appeared at multiple loci, but different tumor locations also contained unique high-frequency clones. For the most part, high-frequency TCR beta clonotypes differed from one individual patient to another. Local T-cell repertoire clonality showed a statistically significant but moderate positive correlation with local tumor mutational burden (R about 0.34).

The TCR template was genomic DNA extracted from bulk tumor tissue, and around 610 ng of gDNA was amplified for each sample. Multiple biopsies per primary tumor were taken during surgery, spaced as far apart as possible within the tumor mass. The study cohort was described as untreated, and the patients were newly diagnosed NSCLC cases having curative surgery. The samples came from about 16 patients with newly diagnosed non-small cell lung cancer who were having surgery intended to be curative. A couple of independent pathologists examined the resected tumor masses. Only DNA and RNA samples of high quality went on to sequencing. The TCR beta CDR3 region was amplified with a multiplex PCR system, in which a first round of nine to ten cycles was run using 32 V-gene forward and 13 J-gene reverse primers. First-round PCR used a QIAGEN Multiplex PCR Kit, and primer sequences were filed in Chinese patent CN105087789A. Illumina universal primers were attached in a second round of PCR run with the Phusion High-Fidelity PCR Kit. TCR libraries were paired-end sequenced at 151 bp read length on the Illumina HiSeq X Ten platform. In the paper's pipeline: Reads without multiplex PCR primers were removed using Cutadapt, read pairs were merged using PEAR, and CDR3 regions were called using MiXCR with default settings. Shannon entropy measured repertoire diversity, and clonality was calculated as one minus the Shannon entropy divided by the ln of the count of productive unique sequences. Dominant or high-frequency T-cell clones were defined as clonotypes at frequencies of at least 0.5%. Through fastp at Q25 and MiXCR, TCRdb rebuilt clones from the public reads, retaining in-frame beta chains. Entries that share a CDR3 protein sequence are merged under the most common genes and DNA. The V and J calls were determined by TCRdb, not by the authors. Recorded for this sample are around 10,000 distinct CDR3 sequences; under 30% of them occurred a single time. 7% to 8.5% of the sample is in the top ten clones.

This clonotype came up many times. Which antigen it targets is not known. No much larger clonotype is one base removed from it; base qualities were not supplied. Measured from the cysteine to the phenylalanine, the CDR3 is 12 residues long. Kept here is only the CDR3 DNA, which spans 36 bases and is read in frame from base 1. CDR1 and CDR2 are drawn from the germline V gene: SGHAT, FQNNGV. Trimming takes 0 bases from V and 10 bases from J, and the germline ends sit 7 bases apart. This sequence uses TRBV11-2 and TRBJ2-1; the D gene is perhaps TRBD1, on 5 matching bases. The receptor was derived from a woman in her sixties or seventies with non-small cell lung cancer. Sequenced: lung tumor tissue. The CDR3 is CASSLEWGEQFF. The bases read TGTGCCAGCAGCTTAGAATGGGGCGAGCAGTTCTTC.